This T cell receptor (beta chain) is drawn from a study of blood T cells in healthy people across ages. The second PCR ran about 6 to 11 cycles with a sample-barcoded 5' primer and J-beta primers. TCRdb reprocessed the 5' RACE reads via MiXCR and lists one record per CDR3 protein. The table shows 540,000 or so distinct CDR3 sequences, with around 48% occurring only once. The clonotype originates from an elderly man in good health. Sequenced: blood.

The CDR3 coding sequence is TGTGCCAGCAGCCAATTGTTGGGATATGGCTACACCTTC. Its protein is CASSQLLGYGYTF. The V gene is TRBV14, the J gene TRBJ1-2, with D unclear. With 2 bases removed from V and 5 bases from J, the gap between germline ends came to 9 bases. Germline CDR1 SGHDN, CDR2 FVKESK. The CDR3 spans 13 residues.